What follows is one T cell receptor (beta chain) and its context. Its antigen is as yet unknown. CDR1 and CDR2 from the germline V gene are SQVTM and ANQGSEA. The trim removed 7 bases at V and 4 bases at J, leaving 10 bases unmatched. This CDR3 is 14 amino acids long. This specimen comes from a study of shared clonotypes between healthy human individuals. It was across several immunoSEQ plates that each subset's genomic DNA was evenly split. TCRdb's table, derived via immunoSEQ multiplex PCR, lists solely in-frame clones and lacks some. The repertoire holds more than 2 million clones, with about 95% as singletons. CD45RO-negative, CCR7-selected cells formed the naive CD8 fraction, which excluded terminally differentiated effector memory CD45RA+ cells. Only Caucasian adults living in Nashville, Tennessee served as donors. Study-wide results and limits: A reduction in generation probabilities was seen for non-shared clonotypes relative to those shared by all four donors.

Input material: naive CD8+ T cells sorted from blood. The TCR sequence derives from a man aged 18-30 years in good health. The rearrangement joins TRBV29-1 to TRBJ2-3; TRBD2 agrees at 8 bases. CDR3: CSAEAGGEADTQYF. CDR3 nucleotides: TGCAGCGCTGAGGCGGGGGGCGAAGCAGATACGCAGTATTTT.